This TCR beta chain was captured by sequencing in a study of shared clonotypes between healthy human individuals. V was clipped by 4 bases and J by 2 bases; unmatched bases: 8. The V gene's germline CDR1 is SQVTM and CDR2 ANQGSEA. This CDR3 is built from 14 residues. Repertoires were generated with immunoSEQ multiplex PCR, while TCRdb's copy carries only in-frame clones and drops some. In the table there are about 1.5 million clones, 98% of which are singletons. The chain uses TRBV29-1 and TRBJ2-7; 7 bases match TRBD2. The sequenced sample consisted of naive CD4+ T cells sorted from blood. The sample's subset: CD45RA+ positively selected. The TCR sequence derives from a man younger than 40 in good health. The CDR3 DNA is TGCAGCGTTGGAGGCGGGGGTCCTACCTACGAGCAGTACTTC. Its translation is CSVGGGGPTYEQYF.